Listed below are T cell receptor beta chains from one sample, sequenced in a study of shared clonotypes between healthy human individuals. Data came from immunoSEQ multiplex PCR; TCRdb stores just in-frame clones and leaves some out. The sample comprises fewer than 1.6 million clones, 97% to 99% of which are singletons, and about 0.35% rests with the top ten. The sequenced material came from naive CD4+ T cells sorted from blood. The receptors here all came from a man younger than 45 in good health. CDR3s include the opening cysteine and the closing phenylalanine or tryptophan. The D gene is left open where the match is weak. Expanded clones get a size class; other rows say once, few or many, or leave the size out.

v_gene: TRBV28; d_gene: -; abundance: -; j_gene: TRBJ2-7; CDR3aa: CASRSGTHYEQYF; CDR3nt: TGTGCCAGCAGATCCGGGACACACTACGAGCAGTACTTC
v_gene: TRBV6-1; d_gene: TRBD2; abundance: -; j_gene: TRBJ2-1; CDR3aa: CASSERLAGAYNEQFF; CDR3nt: TGTGCCAGCAGTGAAAGACTAGCGGGAGCGTACAATGAGCAGTTCTTC
v_gene: TRBV7-2; d_gene: TRBD1; abundance: -; j_gene: TRBJ1-5; CDR3aa: CASSRDRANQPQHF; CDR3nt: TGTGCCAGCAGCCGCGACAGGGCCAATCAGCCCCAGCATTTT
v_gene: TRBV7-2; d_gene: -; abundance: -; j_gene: TRBJ2-3; CDR3aa: CASSLVESDTQYF; CDR3nt: TGTGCCAGCAGCTTAGTTGAATCAGATACGCAGTATTTT
v_gene: TRBV2; d_gene: -; abundance: -; j_gene: TRBJ2-6; CDR3aa: CASSDGQGANVLTF; CDR3nt: TGTGCCAGCAGTGATGGGCAAGGGGCCAACGTCCTGACTTTC
v_gene: TRBV6-5; d_gene: -; abundance: -; j_gene: TRBJ2-1; CDR3aa: CASRPRESSYNEQFF; CDR3nt: TGTGCCAGCAGGCCAAGGGAGAGCTCCTACAATGAGCAGTTCTTC
v_gene: TRBV7-6; d_gene: -; abundance: -; j_gene: TRBJ2-7; CDR3aa: CASTLGSAHEQYF; CDR3nt: TGTGCCAGCACCCTGGGGTCGGCCCACGAGCAGTACTTC
v_gene: TRBV25-1; d_gene: -; abundance: -; j_gene: TRBJ1-2; CDR3aa: CASSEPTAANYGYTF; CDR3nt: TGTGCCAGCAGTGAACCGACAGCAGCTAACTATGGCTACACCTTC
v_gene: TRBV7-2; d_gene: -; abundance: -; j_gene: TRBJ2-6; CDR3aa: CASSSQSSGANVLTF; CDR3nt: TGTGCCAGCAGCTCGCAGTCTTCTGGGGCCAACGTCCTGACTTTC
v_gene: TRBV5-1; d_gene: -; abundance: -; j_gene: TRBJ2-7; CDR3aa: CASSLAGADPGIYEQYF; CDR3nt: TGCGCCAGCAGCTTGGCCGGCGCGGACCCCGGAATATACGAGCAGTACTTC
v_gene: TRBV6-5; d_gene: -; abundance: -; j_gene: TRBJ2-1; CDR3aa: CASSYSTRRSNEQFF; CDR3nt: TGTGCCAGCAGTTACTCGACCCGCAGGAGCAATGAGCAGTTCTTC
v_gene: TRBV6-6; d_gene: TRBD1; abundance: -; j_gene: TRBJ1-2; CDR3aa: CASSSLTGAGSNGYTF; CDR3nt: TGTGCCAGCAGTTCTCTGACAGGGGCCGGCTCAAATGGCTACACCTTC
v_gene: TRBV11-3; d_gene: -; abundance: -; j_gene: TRBJ1-5; CDR3aa: CAYTTEGGERRNQPQHF; CDR3nt: TGTGCCTACACCACGGAGGGAGGAGAGAGGCGCAATCAGCCCCAGCATTTT
v_gene: TRBV7-2; d_gene: TRBD1; abundance: -; j_gene: TRBJ2-5; CDR3aa: CASSLGYPRGQQETQYF; CDR3nt: TGTGCCAGCAGCTTAGGCTACCCCAGGGGGCAGCAAGAGACCCAGTACTTC
v_gene: TRBV7-2; d_gene: TRBD1; abundance: -; j_gene: TRBJ1-4; CDR3aa: CASSYRDSWNEKLFF; CDR3nt: TGTGCCAGCAGCTACCGGGACAGCTGGAATGAAAAACTGTTTTTT
v_gene: TRBV10-3; d_gene: TRBD1; abundance: -; j_gene: TRBJ1-2; CDR3aa: CAQKGTGSDYGYTF; CDR3nt: TGTGCCCAAAAGGGGACAGGGAGTGACTATGGCTACACCTTC
v_gene: TRBV5-1; d_gene: -; abundance: -; j_gene: TRBJ1-2; CDR3aa: CASSLELGYGYTF; CDR3nt: TGCGCCAGCAGCCTGGAACTGGGCTATGGCTACACCTTC
v_gene: TRBV27; d_gene: TRBD2; abundance: -; j_gene: TRBJ2-5; CDR3aa: CASSGSDVRGSGETQYF; CDR3nt: TGTGCCAGCAGTGGTAGCGACGTGCGGGGGTCGGGGGAGACCCAGTACTTC
v_gene: TRBV19; d_gene: -; abundance: -; j_gene: TRBJ1-1; CDR3aa: CASRDIPGLKGAFF; CDR3nt: TGTGCCAGTAGAGACATACCGGGCCTTAAGGGGGCTTTCTTT
v_gene: TRBV2; d_gene: TRBD2; abundance: -; j_gene: TRBJ2-1; CDR3aa: CASSGTSGRVEQFF; CDR3nt: TGTGCCAGCAGTGGGACTAGCGGACGGGTCGAGCAGTTCTTC
v_gene: TRBV10-1; d_gene: -; abundance: -; j_gene: TRBJ1-5; CDR3aa: CASSGIGETVVQPQHF; CDR3nt: TGCGCCAGCAGTGGAATTGGGGAGACGGTAGTTCAGCCCCAGCATTTT
v_gene: TRBV2; d_gene: -; abundance: -; j_gene: TRBJ1-5; CDR3aa: CASSDRQNQPQHF; CDR3nt: TGTGCCAGCAGTGATCGACAGAATCAGCCCCAGCATTTT
v_gene: TRBV2; d_gene: -; abundance: -; j_gene: TRBJ2-6; CDR3aa: CARRRTGANVLTF; CDR3nt: TGTGCCCGCAGGCGAACTGGGGCCAACGTCCTGACTTTC
v_gene: TRBV5-1; d_gene: -; abundance: -; j_gene: TRBJ2-1; CDR3aa: CASSLTGYTEQFF; CDR3nt: TGCGCCAGCAGCTTGACGGGGTACACTGAGCAGTTCTTC
v_gene: TRBV28; d_gene: -; abundance: -; j_gene: TRBJ1-2; CDR3aa: CASTDPAGGNYGYTF; CDR3nt: TGTGCCAGCACCGACCCGGCCGGGGGCAACTATGGCTACACCTTC
v_gene: TRBV18; d_gene: TRBD1; abundance: -; j_gene: TRBJ1-5; CDR3aa: CASSPLGQGAYSNQPQHF; CDR3nt: TGTGCCAGCTCACCATTAGGACAGGGGGCTTATAGCAATCAGCCCCAGCATTTT
v_gene: TRBV27; d_gene: TRBD2; abundance: -; j_gene: TRBJ2-7; CDR3aa: CASSTLPGLAGYEQYF; CDR3nt: TGTGCCAGCAGTACACTTCCGGGACTAGCCGGCTACGAGCAGTACTTC
v_gene: TRBV4-2; d_gene: -; abundance: -; j_gene: TRBJ2-7; CDR3aa: CASSQRSRDEQYF; CDR3nt: TGTGCCAGCAGCCAGCGAAGTAGGGACGAGCAGTACTTC
v_gene: TRBV29-1; d_gene: -; abundance: -; j_gene: TRBJ1-2; CDR3aa: CSVGADRTYGYTF; CDR3nt: TGCAGCGTAGGGGCCGACAGGACCTATGGCTACACCTTC
v_gene: TRBV19; d_gene: -; abundance: -; j_gene: TRBJ2-5; CDR3aa: CASSPQLGQETQYF; CDR3nt: TGTGCCAGTAGTCCCCAGCTGGGCCAAGAGACCCAGTACTTC
v_gene: TRBV2; d_gene: TRBD2; abundance: once; j_gene: TRBJ2-3; CDR3aa: CASSRTSGTDTQYF; CDR3nt: TGTGCCAGCAGTAGGACTAGCGGCACAGATACGCAGTATTTT
v_gene: TRBV19; d_gene: TRBD1; abundance: -; j_gene: TRBJ1-1; CDR3aa: CASSIRQGVSEAFF; CDR3nt: TGTGCCAGTAGTATCAGACAGGGGGTCTCCGAAGCTTTCTTT
v_gene: TRBV4-1; d_gene: TRBD1; abundance: once; j_gene: TRBJ1-5; CDR3aa: CASSQMAQGSSWNQPQHF; CDR3nt: TGCGCCAGCAGCCAAATGGCACAGGGGTCTTCGTGGAATCAGCCCCAGCATTTT
v_gene: TRBV7-2; d_gene: -; abundance: -; j_gene: TRBJ2-1; CDR3aa: CASNPTSRAQFF; CDR3nt: TGTGCCAGCAACCCGACCTCACGGGCGCAGTTCTTC
v_gene: TRBV9; d_gene: TRBD1; abundance: once; j_gene: TRBJ1-1; CDR3aa: CASSGNRGNTEAFF; CDR3nt: TGTGCCAGCAGCGGCAACAGGGGTAACACTGAAGCTTTCTTT
v_gene: TRBV9; d_gene: TRBD2; abundance: -; j_gene: TRBJ2-7; CDR3aa: CASSLESSGSTYEQYF; CDR3nt: TGTGCCAGCAGCTTAGAGTCTAGCGGGAGTACCTACGAGCAGTACTTC
v_gene: TRBV10-1; d_gene: -; abundance: -; j_gene: TRBJ2-3; CDR3aa: CASSPTGLDTQYF; CDR3nt: TGCGCCAGCAGTCCTACAGGGTTAGATACGCAGTATTTT
v_gene: TRBV6-5; d_gene: -; abundance: -; j_gene: TRBJ1-2; CDR3aa: CASSSEPLGYTF; CDR3nt: TGTGCCAGCAGTTCCGAACCCTTAGGCTACACCTTC
v_gene: TRBV18; d_gene: -; abundance: -; j_gene: TRBJ2-7; CDR3aa: CASSPSGLSVGRNEQYF; CDR3nt: TGTGCCAGCTCACCGTCCGGCCTTAGTGTGGGACGAAACGAGCAGTACTTC
v_gene: TRBV7-2; d_gene: -; abundance: -; j_gene: TRBJ2-7; CDR3aa: CASSLYWGHYEQYF; CDR3nt: TGTGCCAGCAGCTTGTACTGGGGTCACTACGAGCAGTACTTC
v_gene: TRBV18; d_gene: TRBD2; abundance: -; j_gene: TRBJ2-1; CDR3aa: CASSPPPFFRREPGNEQFF; CDR3nt: TGTGCCAGCTCACCACCGCCTTTTTTCAGGCGGGAGCCGGGTAATGAGCAGTTCTTC
v_gene: TRBV29-1; d_gene: -; abundance: -; j_gene: TRBJ2-5; CDR3aa: CSARGRQETQYF; CDR3nt: TGCAGCGCCAGAGGGCGGCAGGAGACCCAGTACTTC
v_gene: TRBV28; d_gene: TRBD2; abundance: -; j_gene: TRBJ2-3; CDR3aa: CASSPLELAAYTDTQYF; CDR3nt: TGTGCCAGCAGCCCCCTCGAACTAGCGGCTTACACAGATACGCAGTATTTT
v_gene: TRBV4-1; d_gene: TRBD1; abundance: -; j_gene: TRBJ1-5; CDR3aa: CASSQIGRDRVPQPQHF; CDR3nt: TGCGCCAGCAGCCAAATCGGCCGGGACAGGGTACCGCAGCCCCAGCATTTT
v_gene: TRBV5-6; d_gene: TRBD2; abundance: -; j_gene: TRBJ2-1; CDR3aa: CASSLFVGRMNEQFF; CDR3nt: TGTGCCAGCAGCTTGTTTGTCGGGAGGATGAATGAGCAGTTCTTC